Listed here are 19 T cell receptor beta chains from one sample, sequenced in a study of blood T cell repertoires in COVID-19. Method: immunoSEQ multiplex PCR; TCRdb's copy keeps in-frame clones and lacks some. The table shows 65,000 to 95,000 clones, with 75% to 85% occurring only once. Sequencing was carried out using peripheral blood. The origin of the receptors is a man between 60 and 75 years old with COVID-19, enrolled during active disease.

In this sample, this clone turned up many times. The genes are TRBV27 and TRBJ2-7, with 7 bases lining up with TRBD2. This CDR3 region has 15 residues. The ends lost 8 bases at V and 3 bases at J; junction bases unmatched: 13. Germline values: CDR1 MNHEY, CDR2 SMNVEV (reference sequence). CDR3 protein: CASYPGGGKRYEQYF. The CDR3 DNA reads as TGTGCCAGCTATCCGGGAGGCGGGAAACGCTACGAGCAGTACTTC.

J is TRBJ1-4 and V is TRBV5-1; 7 bases are a match to TRBD1. The CDR3 runs 16 residues. V trimming: 0 bases; J trimming: 8 bases; junction bases outside the gene matches: 10. The germline CDR1 and CDR2 sequences are SGHRS and YFSETQ. The DNA for the CDR3 is TGCGCCAGCAGCTTGGAGGGGGGACAGCTGACAGAAAAACTGTTTTTT. This translates into CASSLEGGQLTEKLFF.

V gene TRBV6-1 combines with J gene TRBJ2-1; 8 positions match TRBD2. This CDR3 comprises 16 residues. The V segment lost 2 bases and the J segment 7 bases; nucleotides outside the gene matches: 10. Germline loops: CDR1 MNHNS, CDR2 SASEGT. Here the CDR3 reads CASSELGAGEKNEQFF. In nucleotides, the CDR3 is TGTGCCAGCAGTGAACTAGGAGCGGGAGAGAAAAATGAGCAGTTCTTC.

The chain joins TRBV29-1 to TRBJ2-3; D might be TRBD2 (5 bases). V was trimmed by 4 bases and J by 5 bases, leaving 13 bases between them. The CDR3 covers 13 residues. CDR1 and CDR2 (germline): SQVTM, ANQGSEA. The CDR3 nucleotides read TGCAGCGTTGTACCCCTACGGGAAGATACGCAGTATTTT. Its protein is CSVVPLREDTQYF.

This clone occurred many times. The DNA of the CDR3 is TGTGCCAGCAGTGAGGGTGTGAGTGAGCAGTTCTTC. Translating gives CASSEGVSEQFF. The chain couples TRBV9 to TRBJ2-1, with D possibly matching TRBD2 (5 bases). This CDR3 region has 12 residues. V was pared by 5 bases and J by 9 bases, with 12 bases between. CDR1 and CDR2 (germline): SGDLS, YYNGEE.

The V and J genes are TRBV5-5 and TRBJ2-7; TRBD1 matches 8 bases. V lost 0 bases and J lost 2; bases outside the gene matches: 7. CDR3 size: 16 residues. CDR1 and CDR2 (germline): SGHKS, YYEKEE (reference sequence). The CDR3 protein is CASSLVTGGTTYEQYF. For the CDR3, the DNA is TGTGCCAGCAGCTTGGTAACAGGGGGTACTACCTACGAGCAGTACTTC.

This rearrangement joins TRBV5-1 to TRBJ2-7, with D possibly TRBD2 on 7 matching bases. From germline, CDR1 is SGHRS and CDR2 YFSETQ. V lost 7 bases to trimming and J lost 0 bases, with 14 bases between them. The CDR3 extends over 14 amino acids. CDR3 DNA sequence: TGCGCCAGCCGCGAGGGGGGGCCCTCCTACGAGCAGTACTTC. It is translated as CASREGGPSYEQYF. Full variable domain (remainder filled in from reference TRBV5-1 and TRBJ2-7): KAGVTQTPRYLIKTRGQQVTLSCSPISGHRSVSWYQQTPGQGLQFLFEYFSETQRNKGNFPGRFSGRQFSNSRSEMNVSTLELGDSALYLCASREGGPSYEQYFGPGTRLTVT.

J is TRBJ2-7 and V is TRBV7-3, with a weak D call TRBD2 (6 bases). The V and J ends lost 9 bases and 0 bases respectively, with 21 bases between them. The germline gives CDR1 SGHTA, CDR2 FQGTGA. The CDR3 sequence is 16 residues long. CDR3 amino acids: CARPGGSPQISYEQYF. The DNA for the CDR3 is TGTGCCAGGCCCGGAGGGAGCCCTCAAATCTCCTACGAGCAGTACTTC. Supplemented by reference TRBV7-3 and TRBJ2-7, the full variable domain reads GAGVSQTPSNKVTEKGKYVELRCDPISGHTALYWYRQSLGQGPEFLIYFQGTGAADDSGLPNDRFFAVRPEGSVSTLKIQRTERGDSAVYLCARPGGSPQISYEQYFGPGTRLTVT.

The gene calls are TRBV9 and TRBJ1-1; 8 bases fit TRBD1. This CDR3 comprises 14 residues. The germline V gene encodes CDR1 SGDLS and CDR2 YYNGEE. V gave up 4 bases and J gave up 6 bases; unmatched junction bases: 8. The CDR3 DNA reads as TGTGCCAGCAGCCCAAGGACAGGGAGCCCTGAAGCTTTCTTT. As protein: CASSPRTGSPEAFF.

The V call is TRBV5-6, the J call TRBJ2-2; weak D call: TRBD1 (5 bases). Between the trimmed V and J ends, which lost 2 bases and 6 bases, there was a span of 5 bases. From germline, CDR1 is SGHDT and CDR2 YYEEEE. There are 12 residues in the CDR3. CDR3 sequence reads: CASSFRAGELFF. The CDR3, as DNA: TGTGCCAGCAGCTTCAGGGCCGGGGAGCTGTTTTTT.

The chain combines TRBV5-1 with TRBJ2-3; a weak D match, TRBD1 (5 bases). CDR1 and CDR2 (germline): SGHRS, YFSETQ. CDR3 length equals 16 residues. Trimming took 3 bases from V and 0 from J, leaving 14 bases between them. In DNA, the CDR3 is TGCGCCAGCAGCTCCACTGACAGAACTAGCACAGATACGCAGTATTTT. As protein: CASSSTDRTSTDTQYF.

The chain has TRBV6-6 and TRBJ2-1; D remains ambiguous. Germline CDR1 reads MNHNY; CDR2 reads SVGAGI (reference sequence). This CDR3 is built from 15 residues. Trimming left V 7 bases short and J 0 bases short, with 13 bases between. The CDR3 loop is CASTRRGSSYNEQFF. DNA for the CDR3: TGTGCCAGCACCCGCCGAGGTAGCTCCTACAATGAGCAGTTCTTC.

Note on this clone: This same CDR3 is encoded by further DNA sequences in the sample. CDR3 nucleotides: TGCGCCAGCAGCTTACAGGGTTACGAGCAGTACTTC. Translation: CASSLQGYEQYF. The V call is TRBV5-1, the J call TRBJ2-7, with TRBD1 as a possible D gene (6 bases). The CDR3 extends over 12 amino acids. V dropped 2 bases and J dropped 4 bases, with 7 bases sitting between them. Germline V gene lookup returns CDR1 SGHRS and CDR2 YFSETQ.

The J gene is TRBJ2-2, the V gene TRBV5-1, with 7 bases matching TRBD1. The length of the CDR3 is 19 residues. Losses at the gene ends were 3 bases for V and 0 bases for J; bases not matched to a gene: 14. Germline CDR1 reads SGHRS; CDR2 reads YFSETQ. The CDR3 is CASSWVVRDSFANTGELFF. CDR3 nucleotides: TGCGCCAGCAGCTGGGTGGTCCGGGACAGTTTCGCGAACACCGGGGAGCTGTTTTTT.

The V gene is TRBV7-6, the J gene TRBJ2-3; D is perhaps TRBD2 (6 bases). There are 16 residues in the CDR3. Germline CDR1 reads SGHVS; CDR2 reads FNYEAQ. V dropped 0 bases and J dropped 3 bases, with 13 bases sitting between them. The CDR3 protein is CASSLARIGGTDTQYF. The CDR3 DNA sequence: TGTGCCAGCAGCTTAGCTCGGATCGGGGGAACAGATACGCAGTATTTT.

V usage is TRBV4-3 and J usage is TRBJ1-6; 7 bases fit TRBD1. Germline CDR1 and CDR2: LGHNA and YSLEER. The CDR3 totals 16 residues. V shed 0 bases, J shed 10 bases, and the junction held 9 bases outside the gene matches. CDR3 loop: CASSQDKWGQISPLHF. In DNA, the CDR3 is TGCGCCAGCAGCCAAGATAAGTGGGGACAGATCTCACCCCTCCACTTT.

This clone was seen only a few times. This chain links TRBV2 with TRBJ2-7; weak D call: TRBD2 (6 bases). Trimming took off 8 bases at V and 0 bases at J, with 14 bases between the two ends. Germline V CDR1 and CDR2: SNHLY, FYNNEI. The CDR3 is made up of 14 amino acids. In nucleotides, the CDR3 is TGTGCCAGCCGACTTGCGGGAAGCTCCTACGAGCAGTACTTC. This translates into CASRLAGSSYEQYF.

The chain links TRBV2 to TRBJ2-1; D may be TRBD2 (5 bases). V was shortened by 5 bases and J by 5 bases, with 16 bases between the two germline ends. Germline values: CDR1 SNHLY, CDR2 FYNNEI. This CDR3 has 15 residues. The CDR3 DNA is TGTGCCAGCAGTTCGTCGCCCGGGGTCCACAATGAGCAGTTCTTC. Translation: CASSSSPGVHNEQFF.

The chain is built from TRBV5-8 and TRBJ1-4, with 8 bases identical to TRBD1. The V gene end was trimmed by 5 bases and the J gene end by 0 bases; junction bases not matched to a gene: 6. CDR3 length: 16 amino acids. Germline loops: CDR1 SGHTS, CDR2 YDEGEE. In nucleotides, the CDR3 is TGTGCCAGCAGACCGACAGGGGCTGCAACTAATGAAAAACTGTTTTTT. It translates to CASRPTGAATNEKLFF.